The 11 T cell receptor beta chains in this list originate from one sample, sequenced in a study of T cell responses to AZD1222 COVID-19 vaccine. The repertoire was sequenced with immunoSEQ multiplex PCR; TCRdb's copy has only in-frame clones and lacks some. Of tens of thousands of clones listed, approximately 81% are singletons. The starting material was peripheral blood, obtained 28 days after the second AZD1222 dose. All receptors derive from an adult who received the AZD1222 COVID-19 vaccine.

This rearrangement joins TRBV4-1 to TRBJ1-1; the D is unclear. Trimming removed 2 bases at V and 2 bases at J, with 3 bases between. The CDR3 has 12 residues. Per germline, CDR1 MGHRA and CDR2 YSYEKL. CDR3 DNA sequence: TGCGCCAGCAGCCAAACTAACACTGAAGCTTTCTTT. It specifies CASSQTNTEAFF.

This rearrangement joins TRBV5-1 to TRBJ2-3, with 14 bases fitting TRBD2. The length of the CDR3 is 17 residues. V lost 4 bases, J lost 4 bases, and 8 bases stayed unmatched. Per germline, CDR1 SGHRS and CDR2 YFSETQ. CDR3 in amino acids: CASSTGLAGEGADTQYF. CDR3 coding DNA: TGCGCCAGCAGCACGGGACTAGCGGGGGAGGGCGCAGATACGCAGTATTTT.

The chain uses TRBV7-2 and TRBJ2-1; 8 bases fit TRBD2. V dropped 2 bases and J dropped 10; count of bases not matched to a gene: 4. CDR3 length: 13 amino acids. CDR1 and CDR2 from the germline V gene are SGHTA and FQGNSA. Here the CDR3 reads CASSLYSGIEQFF. The CDR3 DNA reads as TGTGCCAGCAGCTTATATAGCGGGATCGAGCAGTTCTTC.

This chain links TRBV18 with TRBJ1-5; D may be TRBD1 (5 bases). The CDR3 runs to 15 residues. Germline V gene sequence: CDR1 KGHSH, CDR2 LQKENI. Trimming cost V 3 bases and J 4 bases, with 13 bases left between them. The CDR3 sequence is CASSPLGRPNQPQHF. In DNA form, the CDR3 reads TGTGCCAGCTCACCCTTGGGACGGCCAAATCAGCCCCAGCATTTT.

This rearrangement joins TRBV4-2 to TRBJ2-7; D may be TRBD1 or TRBD2 (5 bases each). Looked up from germline, CDR1 is LGHNA and CDR2 is YNFKEQ. Trimming stripped 6 bases from V and 2 bases from J, with 17 bases between. The CDR3 totals 15 residues. The CDR3 reads CASSIGNRDAYEQYF. The CDR3 region has the DNA TGTGCCAGCAGTATCGGAAACCGGGACGCCTACGAGCAGTACTTC.

This clone was detected once. The chain couples TRBV19 to TRBJ1-4, with D perhaps matching TRBD1 (5 bases). There are 13 residues in the CDR3. CDR1 is LNHDA, CDR2 SQIVND, per germline (reference sequence). V lost 10 bases, J lost 5 bases, and 14 bases lay in between. CDR3 DNA: TGTGCCACTCTGGACGGGGACAATGAAAAACTGTTTTTT. Protein product: CATLDGDNEKLFF.

The chain couples TRBV5-6 to TRBJ1-2; 9 bases map to TRBD1. V shed 0 bases, J shed 9 bases, and the junction held 9 bases outside the gene matches. The germline gives CDR1 SGHDT, CDR2 YYEEEE. The CDR3 covers 15 residues. The CDR3 region is CASSLGTGAVESYTF. The CDR3 region has the DNA TGTGCCAGCAGCTTGGGGACAGGGGCCGTAGAGAGCTACACCTTC.

This chain uses TRBV15 with TRBJ2-7; D is ambiguous. V lost 1 base to trimming and J lost 2 bases, with 9 bases between them. The germline gives CDR1 LNHNV, CDR2 YYDKDF (reference sequence). The length of the CDR3 is 14 residues. DNA for the CDR3: TGTGCCACCAGCAGAGGTTCGACGGCCTACGAGCAGTACTTC. Translated: CATSRGSTAYEQYF.

In its sample, this clone was seen once. V gene TRBV6-4 combines with J gene TRBJ1-1, with D uncertain. Germline V gene lookup returns CDR1 MRHNA and CDR2 SNTAGT. V gave up 7 bases and J gave up 1 base, with 13 bases separating them. This CDR3 is built from 14 residues. The CDR3 is CASKDGDKNTEAFF. CDR3 bases: TGTGCCAGCAAAGACGGTGACAAGAACACTGAAGCTTTCTTT.

The J gene is TRBJ2-1, the V gene TRBV5-1; TRBD2 matches at 7 bases. This CDR3 is built from 14 residues. Germline trimming cut 2 bases from V and 7 bases from J; bases unmatched to any gene: 6. Per germline, CDR1 SGHRS and CDR2 YFSETQ. This chain's CDR3 is CASSFGLDQNEQFF. In DNA form, the CDR3 reads TGCGCCAGCAGCTTTGGACTAGATCAGAATGAGCAGTTCTTC.

The V and J genes are TRBV4-1 and TRBJ2-2; the D is unclear. CDR1 and CDR2 (germline): MGHRA, YSYEKL. This CDR3 has 17 amino acids. Between the trimmed V and J ends, which lost 3 bases and 1 base, there was a span of 15 bases. The CDR3 region is CASSQPSTGLNTGELFF. The CDR3 nucleotides read TGCGCCAGCAGCCAGCCGTCGACCGGGTTGAACACCGGGGAGCTGTTTTTT.